This T cell receptor (beta chain) was documented in a study of T cell changes during pregnancy in multiple sclerosis. Some clones are missing from TCRdb's copy, which holds only in-frame ones; the method was immunoSEQ multiplex PCR. The table records tens of thousands of clones, about nine tenths of them present only once. Trimming took off 2 bases at V and 7 bases at J, with 8 bases between the two ends. CDR1 is MNHNS and CDR2 is SASEGT in the germline V gene. CDR3 size: 13 residues. The chain has TRBV6-1 and TRBJ1-4; D not resolved. The material sequenced was peripheral blood, taken in the second trimester of pregnancy. The sequence was obtained from a female donor with multiple sclerosis, enrolled in a pregnancy study. The CDR3 DNA follows: TGTGCCAGCAGTGAAACTGAAATTGAAAAACTGTTTTTT. Translated, it gives CASSETEIEKLFF.